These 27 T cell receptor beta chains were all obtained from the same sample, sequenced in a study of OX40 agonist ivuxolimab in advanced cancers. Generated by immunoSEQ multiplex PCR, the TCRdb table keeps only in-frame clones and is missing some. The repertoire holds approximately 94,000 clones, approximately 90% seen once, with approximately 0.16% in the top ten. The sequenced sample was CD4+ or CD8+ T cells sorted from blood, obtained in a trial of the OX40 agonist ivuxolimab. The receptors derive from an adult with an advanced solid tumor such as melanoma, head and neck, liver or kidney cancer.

The CDR3 sequence: CASSQVRDPNEQFF. The CDR3 coding sequence is TGTGCCAGCAGCCAAGTCCGGGACCCCAATGAGCAGTTCTTC. J is TRBJ2-1 and V is TRBV14; the D call may be TRBD1 or TRBD2 (5 bases each). The CDR3 spans 14 residues. The germline CDR1 and CDR2 sequences are SGHDN and FVKESK. Trimming cost V 1 base and J 6 bases, with 10 bases left between them. The whole variable domain, filled in from reference TRBV14 and TRBJ2-1, reads EAGVTQFPSHSVIEKGQTVTLRCDPISGHDNLYWYRRVMGKEIKFLLHFVKESKQDESGMPNNRFLAERTGGTYSTLKVQPAELEDSGVYFCASSQVRDPNEQFFGPGTRLTVL.

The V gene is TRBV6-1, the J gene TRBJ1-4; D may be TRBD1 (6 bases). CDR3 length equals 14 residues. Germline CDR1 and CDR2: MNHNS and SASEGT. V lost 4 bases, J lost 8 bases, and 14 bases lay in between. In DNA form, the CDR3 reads TGTGCCAGCAGTGGTACAGGGAAGGGGGAAAAACTGTTTTTT. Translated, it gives CASSGTGKGEKLFF.

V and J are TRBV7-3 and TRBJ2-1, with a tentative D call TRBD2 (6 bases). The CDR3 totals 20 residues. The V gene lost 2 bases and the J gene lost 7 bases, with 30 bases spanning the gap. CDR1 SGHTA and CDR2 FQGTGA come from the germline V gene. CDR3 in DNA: TGTGCCAGCAGCTTATCTATCCGGGGTAACAGGAGGGCCGCAGGGAATGAGCAGTTCTTC. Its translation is CASSLSIRGNRRAAGNEQFF.

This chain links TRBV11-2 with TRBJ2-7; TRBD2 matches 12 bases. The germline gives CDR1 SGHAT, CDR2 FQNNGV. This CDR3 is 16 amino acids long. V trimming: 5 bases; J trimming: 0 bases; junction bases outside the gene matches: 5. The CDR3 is CASSPSSGRVSYEQYF. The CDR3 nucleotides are TGTGCCAGCAGCCCATCTAGCGGGAGGGTCTCCTACGAGCAGTACTTC.

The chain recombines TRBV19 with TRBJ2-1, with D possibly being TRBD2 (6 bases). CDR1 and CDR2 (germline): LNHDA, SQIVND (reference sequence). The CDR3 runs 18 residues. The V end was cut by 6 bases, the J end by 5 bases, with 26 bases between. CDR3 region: CASSRGPQGLPLDNEQFF. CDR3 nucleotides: TGTGCCAGTAGCCGAGGACCCCAAGGACTACCCTTGGACAATGAGCAGTTCTTC.

CDR3 sequence (DNA): TGTGCCATCGAGGAGGACGGCAACTATGGCTACACCTTC. Amino acids: CAIEEDGNYGYTF. The J gene is TRBJ1-2, the V gene TRBV6-1; D not certain. Trimming removed 10 bases at V and 2 bases at J, with 14 bases between. CDR1 MNHNS and CDR2 SASEGT come from the germline V gene. The CDR3 consists of 13 residues.

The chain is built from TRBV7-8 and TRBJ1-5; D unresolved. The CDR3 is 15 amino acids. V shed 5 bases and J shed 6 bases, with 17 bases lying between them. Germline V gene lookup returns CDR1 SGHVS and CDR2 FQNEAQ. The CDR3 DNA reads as TGTGCCAGCAGCCCCGACTTCGGGGAGCGTCAGCCCCAGCATTTT. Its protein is CASSPDFGERQPQHF. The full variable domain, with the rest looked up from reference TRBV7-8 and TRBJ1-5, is GAGVSQSPRYKVAKRGQDVALRCDPISGHVSLFWYQQALGQGPEFLTYFQNEAQLDKSGLPSDRFFAERPEGSVSTLKIQRTQQEDSAVYLCASSPDFGERQPQHFGDGTRLSIL.

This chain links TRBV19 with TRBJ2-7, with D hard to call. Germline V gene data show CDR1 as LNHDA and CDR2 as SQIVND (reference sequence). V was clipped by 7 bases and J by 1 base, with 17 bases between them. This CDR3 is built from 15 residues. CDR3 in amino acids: CASTEAGIGSYEQYF. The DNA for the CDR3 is TGTGCCAGTACCGAGGCTGGGATAGGTTCCTACGAGCAGTACTTC.

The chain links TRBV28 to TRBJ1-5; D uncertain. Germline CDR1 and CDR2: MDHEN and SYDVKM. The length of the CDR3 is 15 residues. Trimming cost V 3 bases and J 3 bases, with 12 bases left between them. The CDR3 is CASSFVPGINQPQHF. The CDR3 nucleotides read TGTGCCAGCAGTTTTGTTCCCGGGATCAATCAGCCCCAGCATTTT.

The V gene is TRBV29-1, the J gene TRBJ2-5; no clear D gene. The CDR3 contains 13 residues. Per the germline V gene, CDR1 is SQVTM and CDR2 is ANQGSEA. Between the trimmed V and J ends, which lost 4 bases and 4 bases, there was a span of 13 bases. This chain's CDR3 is CSVAMSRGETQYF. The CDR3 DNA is TGCAGCGTTGCCATGTCCCGAGGAGAGACCCAGTACTTC.

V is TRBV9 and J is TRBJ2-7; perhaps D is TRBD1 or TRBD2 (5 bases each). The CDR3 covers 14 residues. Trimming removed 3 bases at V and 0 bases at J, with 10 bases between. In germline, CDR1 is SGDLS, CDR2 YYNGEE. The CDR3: CASSADSGSYEQYF. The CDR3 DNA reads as TGTGCCAGCAGCGCAGACAGCGGCTCCTACGAGCAGTACTTC.

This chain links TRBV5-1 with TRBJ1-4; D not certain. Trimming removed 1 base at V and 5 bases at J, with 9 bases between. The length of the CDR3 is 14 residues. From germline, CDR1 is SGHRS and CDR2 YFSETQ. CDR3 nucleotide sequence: TGCGCCAGCAGCTTGACCCAGTCCAATGAAAAACTGTTTTTT. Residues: CASSLTQSNEKLFF.

This chain's CDR3 is CASSRDGFDNQPQHF. In nucleotides, the CDR3 is TGCGCCAGCAGCCGGGACGGATTCGACAATCAGCCCCAGCATTTT. The rearrangement links TRBV5-1 to TRBJ1-5, with a weak D call TRBD1 (5 bases). Germline V lookup: CDR1 SGHRS, CDR2 YFSETQ. Trimming removed 4 bases at V and 3 bases at J, with 14 bases between. The CDR3 length is 15 residues.

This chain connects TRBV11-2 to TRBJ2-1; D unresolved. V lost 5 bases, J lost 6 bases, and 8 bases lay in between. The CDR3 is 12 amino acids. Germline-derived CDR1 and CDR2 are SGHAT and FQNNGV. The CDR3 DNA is TGTGCCAGCAGCCCCGTGGGCAATGAGCAGTTCTTC. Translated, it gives CASSPVGNEQFF.

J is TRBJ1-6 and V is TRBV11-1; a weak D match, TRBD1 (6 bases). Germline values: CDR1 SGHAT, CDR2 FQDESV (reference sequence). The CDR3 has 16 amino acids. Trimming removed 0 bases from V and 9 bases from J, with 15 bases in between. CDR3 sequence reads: CASSLADPGASSPLHF. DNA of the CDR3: TGTGCCAGCAGCTTAGCCGACCCGGGGGCAAGTTCACCCCTCCACTTT. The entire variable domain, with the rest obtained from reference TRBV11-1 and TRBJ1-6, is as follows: EAEVAQSPRYKITEKSQAVAFWCDPISGHATLYWYRQILGQGPELLVQFQDESVVDDSQLPKDRFSAERLKGVDSTLKIQPAELGDSAMYLCASSLADPGASSPLHFGNGTRLTVT.

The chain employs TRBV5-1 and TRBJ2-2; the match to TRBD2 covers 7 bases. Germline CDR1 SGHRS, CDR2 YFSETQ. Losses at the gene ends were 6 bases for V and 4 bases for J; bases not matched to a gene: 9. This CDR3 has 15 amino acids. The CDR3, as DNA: TGCGCCAGCACGCGGGCTAGCGGACTCACCGGGGAGCTGTTTTTT. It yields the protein CASTRASGLTGELFF.

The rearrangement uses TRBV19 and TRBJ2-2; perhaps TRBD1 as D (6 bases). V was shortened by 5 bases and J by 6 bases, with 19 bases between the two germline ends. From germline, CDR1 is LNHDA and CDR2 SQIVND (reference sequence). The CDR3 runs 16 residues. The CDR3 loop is CASSLPRGSGPGELFF. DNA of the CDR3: TGTGCCAGTAGTCTTCCGAGGGGGTCAGGCCCCGGGGAGCTGTTTTTT.

CDR3 coding DNA: TGTGCCAGCAGTTACTCGAGCGGGAGGGCCGGGGAGCTGTTTTTT. Translating gives CASSYSSGRAGELFF. The rearrangement joins TRBV6-5 to TRBJ2-2, with 10 bases identical to TRBD2. Unmatched junction bases numbered 1, after V lost 0 bases and J lost 6 bases. The CDR3 sequence is 15 residues long. Germline V gene sequence: CDR1 MNHEY, CDR2 SVGAGI.

The CDR3 loop reads CASSSRPNSGTNEKLFF. The CDR3, as DNA: TGCGCCAGCAGCTCAAGGCCAAACTCGGGGACTAATGAAAAACTGTTTTTT. The chain uses TRBV5-1 and TRBJ1-4, with unresolved D. The V and J ends lost 3 bases and 2 bases respectively, with 17 bases between them. CDR3 length equals 17 residues. CDR1 and CDR2 from the germline V gene are SGHRS and YFSETQ.

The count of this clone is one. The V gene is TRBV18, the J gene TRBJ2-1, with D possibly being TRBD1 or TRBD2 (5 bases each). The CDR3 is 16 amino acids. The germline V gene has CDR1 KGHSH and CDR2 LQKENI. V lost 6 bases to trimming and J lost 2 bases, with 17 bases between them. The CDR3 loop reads CASSQGPGRTYNEQFF. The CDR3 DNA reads TGTGCCAGCTCCCAGGGACCGGGACGGACCTACAATGAGCAGTTCTTC.

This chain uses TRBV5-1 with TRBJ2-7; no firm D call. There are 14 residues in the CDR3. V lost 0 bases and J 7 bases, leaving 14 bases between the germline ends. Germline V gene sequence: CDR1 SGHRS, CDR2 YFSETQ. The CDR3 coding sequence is TGCGCCAGCAGCTTGGGGGGATCTCAAAGGGAGCAGTACTTC. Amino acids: CASSLGGSQREQYF.

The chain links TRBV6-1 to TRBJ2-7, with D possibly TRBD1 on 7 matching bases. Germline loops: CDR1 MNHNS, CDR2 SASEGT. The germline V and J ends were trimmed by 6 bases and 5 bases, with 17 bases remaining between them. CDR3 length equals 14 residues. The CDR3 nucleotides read TGTGCCAGCAGACTGACAGGGAGGTGGCACGAGCAGTACTTC. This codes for CASRLTGRWHEQYF.

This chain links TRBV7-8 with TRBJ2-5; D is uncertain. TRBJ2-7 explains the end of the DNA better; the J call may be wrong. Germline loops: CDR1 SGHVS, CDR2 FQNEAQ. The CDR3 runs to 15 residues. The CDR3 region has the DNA TGTGCCAGCAGCTTAGCGCGTCTTCCCGAGTACGAGCAGTACTTC. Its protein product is CASSLARLPEYEQYF.

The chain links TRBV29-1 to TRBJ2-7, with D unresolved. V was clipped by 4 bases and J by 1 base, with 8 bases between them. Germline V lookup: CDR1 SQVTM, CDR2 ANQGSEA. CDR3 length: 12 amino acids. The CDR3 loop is CSVGGLSYEQYF. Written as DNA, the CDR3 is TGCAGCGTTGGTGGGCTGTCCTACGAGCAGTACTTC.

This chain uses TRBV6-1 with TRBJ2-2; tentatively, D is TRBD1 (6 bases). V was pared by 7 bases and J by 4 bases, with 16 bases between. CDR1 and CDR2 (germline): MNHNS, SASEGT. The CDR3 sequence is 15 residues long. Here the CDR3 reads CASTGQSQLTGELFF. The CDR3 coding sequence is TGTGCCAGCACAGGACAGTCCCAGCTCACCGGGGAGCTGTTTTTT.

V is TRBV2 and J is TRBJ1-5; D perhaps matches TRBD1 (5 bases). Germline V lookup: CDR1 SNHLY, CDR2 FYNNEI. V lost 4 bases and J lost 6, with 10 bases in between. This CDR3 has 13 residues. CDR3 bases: TGTGCCAGCAGTGGAGGGGTGACTCAGCCCCAGCATTTT. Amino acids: CASSGGVTQPQHF. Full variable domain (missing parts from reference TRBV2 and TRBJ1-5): EPEVTQTPSHQVTQMGQEVILRCVPISNHLYFYWYRQILGQKVEFLVSFYNNEISEKSEIFDDQFSVERPDGSNFTLKIRSTKLEDSAMYFCASSGGVTQPQHFGDGTRLSIL.

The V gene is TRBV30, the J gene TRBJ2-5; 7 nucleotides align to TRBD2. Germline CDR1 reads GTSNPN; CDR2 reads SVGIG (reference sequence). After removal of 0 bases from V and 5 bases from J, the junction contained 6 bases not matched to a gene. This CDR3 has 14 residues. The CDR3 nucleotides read TGTGCCTGGAGTGTGGGCGGGAGTTTTGAGACCCAGTACTTC. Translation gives CAWSVGGSFETQYF.